This T cell receptor (beta chain) comes out of a study of shared clonotypes between healthy human individuals. General study results and limits: The genetic and exposure-history diversity represented was limited by few donors.

To note about this clone: Antigen: not known.

The length of the CDR3 is 17 residues. Looked up from germline, CDR1 is SGDLS and CDR2 is YYNGEE. V shed 0 bases and J shed 0 bases, with 14 bases lying between them. The donors were adults (healthy and HIV-negative) with no recent acute infections or vaccinations. Produced via immunoSEQ multiplex PCR; TCRdb's table is partial and in-frame only. The sample has some 2.3 million clones; approximately 93% are singletons. Specimen: naive CD4+ T cells from PBMCs. The subset is: CD45RA+ positively selected. The chain couples TRBV9 to TRBJ2-3, with D perhaps TRBD2 (6 bases). This sequence originates from a young man in good health. Some clones in this sample may be carry-over from other donors' samples. The CDR3: CASSVDWGGISTDTQYF. DNA of the CDR3: TGTGCCAGCAGCGTAGATTGGGGCGGGATTAGCACAGATACGCAGTATTTT.